The 31 T cell receptor beta chains below all came from one sample that was sequenced in a study of blood T cell repertoires in COVID-19. Sequencing was performed with immunoSEQ multiplex PCR; in TCRdb, only in-frame clones are kept and a portion is missing. The data show 200,000 to 250,000 clones, 70% to 90% seen once. Input material: peripheral blood. These receptor sequences come from a middle-aged woman who had recovered from COVID-19.

DNA for the CDR3: TGTGCCAGCAGTCATGGGCCAGGGCGGACTGAAGCTTTCTTT. This codes for CASSHGPGRTEAFF. V usage is TRBV7-3 and J usage is TRBJ1-1; maybe TRBD1 (5 bases). V shed 6 bases and J shed 5 bases, with 16 bases lying between them. Germline values: CDR1 SGHTA, CDR2 FQGTGA. The CDR3 totals 14 residues.

The CDR3 bases are TGTGCCAGCAGTCCCCCAGGGACAGGGGGCGATCAGCCCCAGCATTTT. Translated: CASSPPGTGGDQPQHF. The V and J genes are TRBV6-6 and TRBJ1-5, with TRBD1 matching over 12 bases. The CDR3 runs to 16 residues. Unmatched junction bases numbered 7, after V lost 5 bases and J lost 5 bases. Germline V gene data show CDR1 as MNHNY and CDR2 as SVGAGI (reference sequence).

Only one count was recorded for this clone. The chain carries TRBV10-3 and TRBJ1-2, with 7 bases aligning to TRBD1. The CDR3 totals 13 residues. Germline-derived CDR1 and CDR2 are ENHRY and SYGVKD. Trimming took 11 bases from V and 8 from J; bases not matched to a gene: 14. Here the CDR3 reads CAAASSGTVGYTF. The CDR3, as DNA: TGTGCCGCCGCGTCCTCCGGGACAGTCGGCTACACCTTC.

The chain couples TRBV27 to TRBJ2-1; the match to TRBD1 covers 7 bases. Trimming cost V 5 bases and J 5 bases; bases outside gene matches: 12. This CDR3 region has 16 residues. Germline V lookup: CDR1 MNHEY, CDR2 SMNVEV (reference sequence). The DNA for the CDR3 is TGTGCCAGCAGTCCCTCGGTAGGGACAGTGAACAATGAGCAGTTCTTC. It is translated as CASSPSVGTVNNEQFF.

The chain links TRBV5-1 to TRBJ1-2; D gene unclear. In germline, CDR1 is SGHRS, CDR2 YFSETQ. Trimming took 5 bases from V and 1 from J, leaving 18 bases between them. The CDR3 runs 16 residues. The CDR3 DNA reads as TGCGCCAGCAGACCCGGGTCAGCGGATGGTAACTATGGCTACACCTTC. This gives the protein CASRPGSADGNYGYTF.

The rearrangement links TRBV29-1 to TRBJ2-1, with 9 bases fitting TRBD1. The CDR3 loop spans 14 amino acids. J was trimmed by 9 bases and V by 4 bases; bases with no gene match: 10. Germline V gene sequence: CDR1 SQVTM, CDR2 ANQGSEA. The CDR3 DNA is TGCAGCGTTGCAGGGACAGGGAGGGGCAGTGAGCAGTTCTTC. It yields the protein CSVAGTGRGSEQFF.

The CDR3 sequence is CASSSRTGYGYTF. CDR3 in DNA: TGTGCCAGTAGTTCACGGACAGGGTATGGCTACACCTTC. V gene TRBV19 combines with J gene TRBJ1-2; TRBD1 matches 8 bases. The V segment lost 5 bases and the J segment 5 bases; nucleotides outside the gene matches: 4. The CDR3 extends over 13 amino acids. Germline V lookup: CDR1 LNHDA, CDR2 SQIVND (reference sequence).

The chain couples TRBV11-2 to TRBJ2-7, with TRBD1 identical over 9 bases. The CDR3 covers 14 residues. V lost 1 base and J lost 6; bases outside the gene matches: 4. Germline CDR1 is SGHAT and CDR2 is FQNNGV. The CDR3 region is CASSLGGQGSEQYF. The CDR3 DNA reads TGTGCCAGCAGCTTAGGGGGACAGGGAAGCGAGCAGTACTTC.

The V call is TRBV6-2 or TRBV6-3, the J call TRBJ2-7, with 9 bases matching TRBD2. The CDR3 extends over 17 amino acids. Germline-derived CDR1 and CDR2 are MNHEY and SVGEGT. Germline trimming cut 1 base from V and 0 bases from J; bases unmatched to any gene: 7. This CDR3 reads CASSYFGGLASSYEQYF. The CDR3 nucleotides read TGTGCCAGCAGTTACTTTGGGGGACTAGCCTCCTCCTACGAGCAGTACTTC.

This chain links TRBV19 with TRBJ1-4, with D maybe TRBD1 (5 bases). V dropped 6 bases and J dropped 1 base, with 9 bases sitting between them. The CDR3 covers 14 residues. CDR1 and CDR2 from the germline V gene are LNHDA and SQIVND (reference sequence). In DNA, the CDR3 is TGTGCCAGTAGGGCCAGGGAAACTAATGAAAAACTGTTTTTT. Encoded protein: CASRARETNEKLFF.

This rearrangement joins TRBV11-3 to TRBJ2-1, with 8 nucleotides matching TRBD2. The CDR3 length is 15 residues. Unmatched junction bases numbered 9, after V lost 4 bases and J lost 7 bases. Germline V gives CDR1 SGHNT, CDR2 YENEEA. This CDR3 is CASSSREGLGNEQFF. In nucleotides, the CDR3 is TGTGCCAGCAGCTCTCGGGAGGGCCTTGGTAATGAGCAGTTCTTC.

The chain employs TRBV7-9 and TRBJ2-3; unclear D gene. The CDR3 length is 17 residues. The V end lost 2 bases, the J end lost 0 bases, and 15 bases lay between the germline ends. Germline lookup yields CDR1 SEHNR and CDR2 FQNEAQ (reference sequence). As DNA, the CDR3 is TGTGCCAGCAGCTTAAAGATCGGCGCGGCTAGCACAGATACGCAGTATTTT. Translation: CASSLKIGAASTDTQYF.

The rearrangement uses TRBV28 and TRBJ2-5; D gene uncertain. Deletions cut 5 bases from V and 2 bases from J, with 3 bases between. Germline V gene sequence: CDR1 MDHEN, CDR2 SYDVKM. The CDR3 is made up of 11 amino acids. This CDR3 reads CASSQQETQYF. CDR3 DNA: TGTGCCAGCAGTCAGCAAGAGACCCAGTACTTC.

The chain uses TRBV5-6 and TRBJ2-1; D ambiguous. Trimming cost V 0 bases and J 0 bases, with 7 bases left between them. Per germline, CDR1 SGHDT and CDR2 YYEEEE. This CDR3 has 15 residues. The CDR3 sequence is CASSLDPSSYNEQFF. The CDR3 bases are TGTGCCAGCAGCTTGGACCCTAGCTCCTACAATGAGCAGTTCTTC.

The chain has TRBV18 and TRBJ1-1, with TRBD1 matching 8 bases. The V gene end was trimmed by 3 bases and the J gene end by 0 bases; junction bases not matched to a gene: 6. Germline lookup yields CDR1 KGHSH and CDR2 LQKENI. The CDR3 consists of 16 residues. CDR3 sequence: CASSPRTGYMNTEAFF. The CDR3 nucleotides are TGTGCCAGCTCACCGAGGACAGGGTACATGAACACTGAAGCTTTCTTT. Variable domain in full (rest from reference TRBV18 and TRBJ1-1): NAGVMQNPRHLVRRRGQEARLRCSPMKGHSHVYWYRQLPEEGLKFMVYLQKENIIDESGMPKERFSAEFPKEGPSILRIQQVVRGDSAAYFCASSPRTGYMNTEAFFGQGTRLTVV.

The chain is built from TRBV19 and TRBJ1-1, with a possible D match to TRBD1 (5 bases). V lost 3 bases and J 2 bases, leaving 13 bases between the germline ends. This CDR3 region has 15 residues. CDR1 and CDR2 (germline): LNHDA, SQIVND (reference sequence). DNA of the CDR3: TGTGCCAGTAGTATTCCGCGGGACGGTAACACTGAAGCTTTCTTT. The encoded protein is CASSIPRDGNTEAFF.

This chain links TRBV28 with TRBJ2-5; 9 nucleotides align to TRBD2. Germline CDR1 reads MDHEN; CDR2 reads SYDVKM. CDR3 length: 15 residues. Trimming took 2 bases from V and 2 from J; bases not matched to a gene: 3. For the CDR3, the DNA is TGTGCCAGCAGTTTAGCTAGCGGGGTACAAGAGACCCAGTACTTC. Its translation is CASSLASGVQETQYF.

This chain connects TRBV7-2 to TRBJ2-1; D uncertain. CDR1 and CDR2 from the germline V gene are SGHTA and FQGNSA. CDR3 size: 11 residues. Trimming took 5 bases from V and 4 from J, leaving 3 bases between them. The CDR3 region is CASSTYNEQFF. The CDR3, as DNA: TGTGCCAGCAGCACTTACAATGAGCAGTTCTTC. The full variable domain, rest sourced from reference TRBV7-2 and TRBJ2-1, is GAGVSQSPSNKVTEKGKDVELRCDPISGHTALYWYRQSLGQGLEFLIYFQGNSAPDKSGLPSDRFSAERTGGSVSTLTIQRTQQEDSAVYLCASSTYNEQFFGPGTRLTVL.

The chain recombines TRBV7-2 with TRBJ2-7; 11 nucleotides match TRBD1. Per the germline V gene, CDR1 is SGHTA and CDR2 is FQGNSA. The V segment lost 2 bases and the J segment 3 bases; nucleotides outside the gene matches: 12. The CDR3 totals 18 residues. CDR3 in DNA: TGTGCCAGCAGCTTACGTCACGTAGCGGGACAGGGGGTCTACGAGCAGTACTTC. Translated: CASSLRHVAGQGVYEQYF.

The chain is built from TRBV19 and TRBJ2-7, with 7 bases that match TRBD2. V dropped 3 bases and J dropped 4; count of bases not matched to a gene: 6. Looked up from germline, CDR1 is LNHDA and CDR2 is SQIVND (reference sequence). This CDR3 is built from 14 residues. CDR3 protein: CASSMGGRGYEQYF. The CDR3 DNA follows: TGTGCCAGTAGTATGGGCGGGAGAGGATACGAGCAGTACTTC.

This sequence joins TRBV24-1 and TRBJ1-2; tentatively, D is TRBD1 (6 bases). The V gene's germline CDR1 is KGHDR and CDR2 SFDVKD. Trimming stripped 2 bases from V and 8 bases from J, with 11 bases between. This CDR3 is 13 amino acids long. The CDR3: CATSDSDSQGYTF. CDR3 DNA: TGTGCCACCAGTGATTCGGACAGTCAAGGCTACACCTTC.

The genes are TRBV5-8 and TRBJ1-5; 8 bases agree with TRBD1. Germline loops: CDR1 SGHTS, CDR2 YDEGEE. The CDR3 length is 15 residues. V was pared by 3 bases and J by 4 bases, with 6 bases of the junction left unmatched. The CDR3 loop reads CASSSTGARNQPQHF. The CDR3 DNA sequence: TGTGCCAGCAGCTCGACAGGGGCACGGAATCAGCCCCAGCATTTT.

This clone was found a few times. The chain employs TRBV28 and TRBJ1-2; the match to TRBD1 covers 7 bases. This CDR3 is built from 15 residues. Germline lookup yields CDR1 MDHEN and CDR2 SYDVKM. The V gene end was trimmed by 5 bases and the J gene end by 3 bases; junction bases not matched to a gene: 9. The CDR3 is CASSVSLGQYYGYTF. The CDR3 DNA sequence: TGTGCCAGCAGTGTCTCCTTGGGACAGTACTATGGCTACACCTTC.

The chain links TRBV10-3 to TRBJ2-1; TRBD1 agrees at 8 bases. The V gene end was trimmed by 2 bases and the J gene end by 10 bases; junction bases not matched to a gene: 7. The germline V gene encodes CDR1 ENHRY and CDR2 SYGVKD. This CDR3 is built from 14 residues. Here the CDR3 reads CAISEATGVGEQFF. CDR3 nucleotide sequence: TGTGCCATCAGTGAGGCGACAGGGGTAGGGGAGCAGTTCTTC.

The chain links TRBV7-9 to TRBJ2-1; D is possibly TRBD1 (5 bases). Germline V gene data show CDR1 as SEHNR and CDR2 as FQNEAQ (reference sequence). This CDR3 comprises 12 residues. V gave up 6 bases and J gave up 8 bases, with 11 bases separating them. CDR3 loop: CASSRGRDEQFF. CDR3 nucleotide sequence: TGTGCCAGCAGTAGAGGCAGGGATGAGCAGTTCTTC.

J is TRBJ2-2 and V is TRBV5-8; 9 nucleotides match TRBD1. In germline, CDR1 is SGHTS, CDR2 YDEGEE. Losses at the gene ends were 0 bases for V and 1 base for J; bases not matched to a gene: 1. The CDR3 contains 16 residues. The CDR3 DNA reads TGTGCCAGCAGCTTGGCGACAGGGGGGAACACCGGGGAGCTGTTTTTT. Translated: CASSLATGGNTGELFF. Filled out from reference TRBV5-8 and TRBJ2-2, the complete variable domain reads EAGVTQSPTHLIKTRGQQATLRCSPISGHTSVYWYQQALGLGLQFLLWYDEGEERNRGNFPPRFSGRQFPNYSSELNVNALELEDSALYLCASSLATGGNTGELFFGEGSRLTVL.

Details on this clone: Other DNA sequences in this sample translate to the same CDR3. This chain connects TRBV19 to TRBJ1-5; maybe TRBD1 (5 bases). The CDR3 runs to 14 residues. The germline V and J ends were trimmed by 3 bases and 2 bases, with 8 bases remaining between them. From germline, CDR1 is LNHDA and CDR2 SQIVND (reference sequence). This chain's CDR3 is CASSIAGGNQPQHF. The CDR3 DNA reads as TGTGCCAGTAGTATCGCGGGGGGCAATCAGCCCCAGCATTTT.

V is TRBV11-3 and J is TRBJ2-1; 11 bases fit TRBD2. This CDR3 has 16 residues. The trim removed 5 bases at V and 3 bases at J, leaving 6 bases unmatched. From germline, CDR1 is SGHNT and CDR2 YENEEA. CDR3 amino acids: CASSHLGTSGYNEQFF. CDR3 nucleotides: TGTGCCAGCAGCCATCTGGGGACTAGCGGCTACAATGAGCAGTTCTTC. Supplemented by reference TRBV11-3 and TRBJ2-1, the full variable domain reads EAGVVQSPRYKIIEKKQPVAFWCNPISGHNTLYWYLQNLGQGPELLIRYENEEAVDDSQLPKDRFSAERLKGVDSTLKIQPAELGDSAVYLCASSHLGTSGYNEQFFGPGTRLTVL.

The chain carries TRBV19 and TRBJ1-5; D is ambiguous. The CDR3 consists of 15 residues. The V gene lost 4 bases and the J gene lost 3 bases, with 13 bases spanning the gap. Germline CDR1 and CDR2: LNHDA and SQIVND (reference sequence). This CDR3 is CASSNPAGFNQPQHF. In DNA, the CDR3 is TGTGCCAGTAGTAATCCGGCAGGATTCAATCAGCCCCAGCATTTT.

This clone was counted only a few times. This rearrangement joins TRBV30 to TRBJ1-6; no firm D call. Trimming cost V 0 bases and J 7 bases, with 13 bases left between them. CDR3 length equals 15 residues. Per germline, CDR1 GTSNPN and CDR2 SVGIG (reference sequence). The CDR3 nucleotides are TGTGCCTGGAGTGTACGTCAGGCGCAGAATTCACCCCTCCACTTT. Its translation is CAWSVRQAQNSPLHF. Full variable domain (remainder filled in from reference TRBV30 and TRBJ1-6): SQTIHQWPATLVQPVGSPLSLECTVEGTSNPNLYWYRQAAGRGLQLLFYSVGIGQISSEVPQNLSASRPQDRQFILSSKKLLLSDSGFYLCAWSVRQAQNSPLHFGNGTRLTVT.

The table lists this clone with a few counts. J is TRBJ1-2 and V is TRBV11-2; D is uncertain. V lost 4 bases and J lost 6, with 9 bases in between. Germline lookup yields CDR1 SGHAT and CDR2 FQNNGV. CDR3 length: 12 amino acids. The CDR3 reads CASSSEGNGYTF. The CDR3 DNA reads as TGTGCCAGCAGCTCGGAGGGCAATGGCTACACCTTC. Complete variable domain (other parts from reference TRBV11-2 and TRBJ1-2): EAGVAQSPRYKIIEKRQSVAFWCNPISGHATLYWYQQILGQGPKLLIQFQNNGVVDDSQLPKDRFSAERLKGVDSTLKIQPAKLEDSAVYLCASSSEGNGYTFGSGTRLTVV.